This T cell receptor beta chain was retrieved from a study of cytomegalovirus exposure and HLA in healthy donors. Study at large: The same platform as the roughly 670 first-cohort repertoires was used for the roughly 130 validation repertoires, a later analysis reported.

Remarks on this clone: Its cognate antigen is unknown.

Produced via immunoSEQ multiplex PCR; TCRdb's table is partial and in-frame only. The data contain 110,000 or so clones, 70% to 90% of them seen just once; the ten biggest clones take up about 1.8%. Study outcomes and limitations: Three chains tied to CMV proved CMV antigen-specific in vitro. Some TCR beta chains (roughly 160 of them) were listed as cytomegalovirus-associated.

CDR3 size: 12 residues. The V end lost 7 bases, the J end lost 5 bases, and 11 bases lay between the germline ends. Per the germline V gene, CDR1 is SQVTM and CDR2 is ANQGSEA. The sequence was collected from a man between 18 and 35 years old in good health and CMV-seronegative. This chain connects TRBV29-1 to TRBJ1-4; D is ambiguous. Sequencing was done on a sample of PBMCs. The CDR3 sequence: CSASKQNEKLFF. CDR3 nucleotides: TGCAGCGCCTCGAAGCAAAATGAAAAACTGTTTTTT. Full variable domain (remainder filled in from reference TRBV29-1 and TRBJ1-4): SAVISQKPSRDICQRGTSLTIQCQVDSQVTMMFWYRQQPGQSLTLIATANQGSEATYESGFVIDKFPISRPNLTFSTLTVSNMSPEDSSIYLCSASKQNEKLFFGSGTQLSVL.